This TCR beta chain stems from a study of control samples from healthy donors and cancer patients. Generated by immunoSEQ multiplex PCR, the TCRdb table keeps only in-frame clones and is missing some. This repertoire shows roughly 95,000 clones, roughly 92% found once; its top ten account for approximately 3%. CDR1 is SGHDN and CDR2 is FVKESK in the germline V gene. CDR3 length: 13 residues. Trimming cost V 1 base and J 14 bases, with 17 bases left between them. The sample taken for sequencing was blood. The chain couples TRBV14 to TRBJ1-2; no reliable D call. The source is a human donor in good health. The donor label of this sample is uncertain. For the CDR3, the DNA is TGTGCCAGCAGCCAAGCCATTCTGGGAGGCAGGACCTTC. It translates to CASSQAILGGRTF.